This T cell receptor (beta chain) came from a study of blood T cells in healthy people across ages. This clonotype occurred a few times. The antigen remains undetermined. The study's findings and limits: Naive CD4+ cell counts and diversity both ran higher in long-lived than in aged donors.

A J-beta primer mix and a sample-barcoded 5' primer were used in a second PCR of roughly 6 to 12 cycles. MiXCR, run by TCRdb on the 5' RACE reads, gives a single entry per CDR3 protein. The profile shows about 1.4 million distinct CDR3 sequences, around 55% of them singletons. The CDR3 covers 15 residues. In germline, CDR1 is SGHTA, CDR2 FQGNSA. V dropped 6 bases and J dropped 0 bases, with 15 bases sitting between them. V and J are TRBV7-2 and TRBJ2-7; possibly TRBD2 for D (5 bases). Sequenced: blood. The receptor was isolated from a man in his late teens or twenties in good health. In DNA form, the CDR3 reads TGTGCCAGCAGGTTTAGTGGGGAGAGCTCCTACGAGCAGTACTTC. Its translation is CASRFSGESSYEQYF.